A selection of T cell receptor beta chains follows, all from one sample in a study of T cells in Graves' hyperthyroidism and ophthalmopathy. A single record per CDR3 protein comes from TCRdb applying MiXCR to the multiplex PCR reads. Of hundreds of thousands of distinct CDR3 sequences in the sample, 20% to 25% are singletons; the top ten hold about 35%. Material: blood. These receptors all stem from a young man with Graves' ophthalmopathy. CDR3s include the opening cysteine and the closing phenylalanine or tryptophan. A D gene is named only where the DNA matches it firmly. Size values are once, few and many counts, or a class for expanded clones, and some rows have none.

length: 15; D: NA; J: TRBJ2-7; V: TRBV7-2; size: many; CDR3: CASSRKAMREGEQYF; DNA: TGTGCCAGCAGCCGAAAGGCCATGCGGGAAGGCGAGCAGTACTTC
length: 14; D: NA; J: TRBJ2-7; V: TRBV11-2; size: many; CDR3: CASSLEAWGYEQYF; DNA: TGTGCCAGCAGCTTAGAAGCCTGGGGTTACGAGCAGTACTTC
length: 14; D: TRBD2; J: TRBJ2-5; V: TRBV30; size: NA; CDR3: CAWSTSGRRETQYF; DNA: TGTGCCTGGAGCACTAGCGGGAGACGGGAGACCCAGTACTTC
length: 15; D: TRBD1; J: TRBJ2-1; V: TRBV19; size: NA; CDR3: CASRTRQGENNEQFF; DNA: TGTGCCAGTAGAACTCGACAGGGGGAGAACAATGAGCAGTTCTTC
length: 16; D: TRBD2; J: TRBJ2-1; V: TRBV6-2/TRBV6-3; size: few; CDR3: CASSYPLGEGLDEQFF; DNA: TGTGCCAGCAGTTACCCTCTGGGGGAGGGCCTTGATGAGCAGTTCTTC
length: 18; D: TRBD2; J: TRBJ2-1; V: TRBV7-9; size: NA; CDR3: CASSLGTSGRGAYNEQLF; DNA: TGTGCCAGCAGCTTGGGGACTAGCGGGAGAGGGGCCTACAATGAGCAGCTCTTC
length: 12; D: NA; J: TRBJ1-6; V: TRBV28; size: few; CDR3: CASGDGNSPLHF; DNA: TGTGCCAGCGGGGACGGGAATTCACCCCTCCACTTT
length: 14; D: NA; J: TRBJ1-5; V: TRBV2; size: many; CDR3: CASSAGRDNQPQHF; DNA: TGTGCCAGCAGCGCGGGACGGGATAATCAGCCCCAGCATTTT
length: 15; D: TRBD1; J: TRBJ1-1; V: TRBV6-1; size: NA; CDR3: CASSYSWDRATEAFF; DNA: TGTGCCAGCAGTTATTCCTGGGACAGGGCCACTGAAGCTTTCTTT
length: 14; D: TRBD2; J: TRBJ2-7; V: TRBV6-1; size: many; CDR3: CASSPSGRSYEQYF; DNA: TGTGCCAGCAGTCCTAGCGGGCGCTCCTACGAGCAGTACTTC
length: 15; D: TRBD2; J: TRBJ2-5; V: TRBV28; size: NA; CDR3: CASSLSGRAAETQYF; DNA: TGTGCCAGCAGTTTGAGCGGGAGGGCCGCGGAGACCCAGTACTTC
length: 17; D: NA; J: TRBJ1-1; V: TRBV27; size: many; CDR3: CASSSPHDRPGNTEAFF; DNA: TGTGCCAGCAGTTCCCCCCACGACAGGCCCGGGAACACTGAAGCTTTCTTT
length: 13; D: NA; J: TRBJ1-1; V: TRBV20-1; size: many; CDR3: CSADTDGGIEAFF; DNA: TGCAGTGCTGATACGGACGGTGGGATTGAAGCTTTCTTT
length: 19; D: NA; J: TRBJ2-3; V: TRBV28; size: NA; CDR3: CASLAQWALWRTSTDTQYF; DNA: TGTGCCAGCCTGGCCCAGTGGGCGCTGTGGAGAACTAGCACAGATACGCAGTATTTT
length: 14; D: NA; J: TRBJ2-3; V: TRBV6-2/TRBV6-3; size: NA; CDR3: CASSYSIGSREQYF; DNA: TGTGCCAGCAGTTACTCGATCGGCTCAAGGGAGCAGTATTTT
length: 12; D: NA; J: TRBJ2-7; V: TRBV15; size: NA; CDR3: CATSRETDLQYF; DNA: TGTGCCACCAGCAGAGAGACGGACCTGCAGTACTTC
length: 16; D: NA; J: TRBJ1-3; V: TRBV12-3/TRBV12-4; size: many; CDR3: CASSTGRGFSGNTIYF; DNA: TGTGCCAGCAGTACCGGGAGAGGGTTCTCTGGAAACACCATATATTTT
length: 14; D: NA; J: TRBJ2-1; V: TRBV6-2/TRBV6-3; size: few; CDR3: CASRRDNVYNEQFF; DNA: TGTGCCAGCAGACGGGACAATGTATACAATGAGCAGTTCTTC
length: 14; D: TRBD1; J: TRBJ1-2; V: TRBV28; size: few; CDR3: CASSPPGQGHGYTF; DNA: TGTGCCAGCAGTCCTCCGGGACAGGGACATGGCTACACCTTC
length: 15; D: NA; J: TRBJ1-3; V: TRBV28; size: NA; CDR3: CASSRRGVSGNTIYF; DNA: TGTGCCAGCAGCCGACGGGGGGTGTCTGGAAACACCATATATTTT
length: 15; D: NA; J: TRBJ2-7; V: TRBV7-3; size: many; CDR3: CASIPGGNNSYEQYF; DNA: TGTGCCAGCATCCCCGGAGGGAACAACTCCTACGAGCAGTACTTC
length: 13; D: NA; J: TRBJ1-1; V: TRBV29-1; size: NA; CDR3: CSVEPDRRTEAFF; DNA: TGCAGCGTTGAACCTGACAGGAGGACTGAAGCTTTCTTT
length: 15; D: NA; J: TRBJ2-1; V: TRBV20-1; size: few; CDR3: CSARDGREGVREQFF; DNA: TGCAGTGCTAGAGATGGGAGGGAGGGGGTGCGGGAGCAGTTCTTC
length: 15; D: NA; J: TRBJ2-3; V: TRBV18; size: NA; CDR3: CASSPLDIGTDTQYF; DNA: TGTGCCAGCTCACCATTGGATATCGGCACAGATACGCAGTATTTT
length: 16; D: TRBD1; J: TRBJ2-5; V: TRBV12-5; size: many; CDR3: CASGLVQGTGAETQYF; DNA: TGTGCTAGTGGTTTGGTACAAGGGACAGGGGCCGAGACCCAGTACTTC
length: 15; D: NA; J: TRBJ2-5; V: TRBV4-2; size: NA; CDR3: CASSQDLSWGETQYF; DNA: TGTGCCAGCAGCCAAGATCTTTCCTGGGGGGAGACCCAGTACTTC
length: 11; D: NA; J: TRBJ1-1; V: TRBV11-2; size: many; CDR3: CARRKNTEAFF; DNA: TGTGCCAGGAGGAAGAACACTGAAGCTTTCTTT